Listed below are T cell receptor beta chains from one sample, sequenced in a study of T cell responses to AZD1222 COVID-19 vaccine. Measured with immunoSEQ multiplex PCR; TCRdb has only the in-frame clones, and not every one. This sample has more than 150,000 clones; 85% to 95% occur once, and the top ten carry approximately 1.5%. The sample here was peripheral blood, taken 28 days after the second AZD1222 dose. These receptor sequences come from an adult who received the AZD1222 COVID-19 vaccine. Both conserved end residues are part of each CDR3. A D gene is named only where the DNA matches it firmly. Only part of the rows carry a size: once, few, many, or a class if the clone is expanded.

clone_size	d_call	cdr3_length	j_call	v_call	cdr3_nt	cdr3_aa
once	.	16	TRBJ1-1	TRBV6-5	TGTGCCAGCAGTTACTCGATGGAAGGCGGGGATACTGAAGCTTTCTTT	CASSYSMEGGDTEAFF
.	TRBD1	17	TRBJ2-3	TRBV19	TGTGCCAGTAGTCACTACAGGGGGGCAGGGAAAACAGATACGCAGTATTTT	CASSHYRGAGKTDTQYF
.	.	14	TRBJ1-6	TRBV20-1	TGCAGTGCTAGTGGCAGTGGCTATAATTCACCCCTCCACTTT	CSASGSGYNSPLHF
.	.	14	TRBJ2-1	TRBV7-9	TGTGCCAGCAGCTCCTCCCCGGGTGGGAATGAGCAGTTCTTC	CASSSSPGGNEQFF
.	.	13	TRBJ1-2	TRBV18	TGTGCCAGCTCACCCCTCGAAGAGGGTGGCTACACCTTC	CASSPLEEGGYTF
once	.	13	TRBJ1-2	TRBV19	TGTGCCAGTAGTCCCCAAAGCAGGGATGGCTACACCTTC	CASSPQSRDGYTF
.	.	16	TRBJ2-1	TRBV6-5	TGTGCCAGCAGTTACAGGGATTTCGACCCCTACAATGAGCAGTTCTTC	CASSYRDFDPYNEQFF
once	TRBD2	14	TRBJ2-7	TRBV6-5	TGTGCCAGCAGCCTGGGACTACTTGGCTACGAGCAGTACTTC	CASSLGLLGYEQYF
.	.	14	TRBJ1-2	TRBV28	TGTGCCAGCAGTCTAGGACGGTTTCTCGGTGGCTACACCTTC	CASSLGRFLGGYTF
.	TRBD1	14	TRBJ1-2	TRBV2	TGTGCCAGCAGTGGACCGGGACAGATAAATGGCTACACCTTC	CASSGPGQINGYTF
once	.	14	TRBJ1-4	TRBV3-1/TRBV3-2	TGTGCCAGCAGCCTACAGGGATCTAATGAAAAACTGTTTTTT	CASSLQGSNEKLFF
.	TRBD1	17	TRBJ2-1	TRBV27	TGTGCCAGCAGTCCGGACACAGGGGTTGGCTCCTACAATGAGCAGTTCTTC	CASSPDTGVGSYNEQFF
.	TRBD1	16	TRBJ2-2	TRBV27	TGTGCCAGCAGTGGCCATTGGGACAGGGCCCTGGGGGAGCTGTTTTTT	CASSGHWDRALGELFF
.	.	15	TRBJ1-1	TRBV6-5	TGTGCCAGCAGTTACTCGTGGGAGGGGGACACTGAAGCTTTCTTT	CASSYSWEGDTEAFF
.	TRBD1	14	TRBJ1-3	TRBV18	TGTGCCAGCTCTCAGGACAGGGCTGGAAACACCATATATTTT	CASSQDRAGNTIYF
.	.	16	TRBJ1-2	TRBV5-1	TGCGCCAGCAGCTCTCGATGGACACCGGGAGGGGGTGGCTACACCTTC	CASSSRWTPGGGGYTF
.	.	16	TRBJ2-2	TRBV5-1	TGCGCCAGCAGCTTGGTAAGGGCCCGGGGCGCCGGGGAGCTGTTTTTT	CASSLVRARGAGELFF
once	.	14	TRBJ1-1	TRBV7-9	TGTGCCAGCTTGGGTCCAGGGGAGGTGACTGAAGCTTTCTTT	CASLGPGEVTEAFF
.	.	14	TRBJ2-5	TRBV19	TGTGCCAGTAGCAAGAGACGGGGAGAAGAGACCCAGTACTTC	CASSKRRGEETQYF
.	.	14	TRBJ1-1	TRBV5-1	TGCGCCAGCAGCCTCGGTCTTCTGAACACTGAAGCTTTCTTT	CASSLGLLNTEAFF
.	.	13	TRBJ2-1	TRBV6-6	TGTGCCAGCAGCACTCCTAGCAGGAATGAGCAGTTCTTC	CASSTPSRNEQFF
once	.	14	TRBJ1-5	TRBV7-9	TGTGCCAGCAGCCCGACAGGTTCCAATCAGCCCCAGCATTTT	CASSPTGSNQPQHF
few	.	14	TRBJ1-6	TRBV6-6	TGTGCCAGCAGAGAGACCCAGGGCCTCTCACCCCTCCACTTT	CASRETQGLSPLHF
few	.	17	TRBJ1-3	TRBV28	TGTGCCAGCAGTTCCTCGGGCTTTCCTCTCTCTGGAAACACCATATATTTT	CASSSSGFPLSGNTIYF
.	.	14	TRBJ1-5	TRBV28	TGTGCCAGCAGTTTAGGAGGGATCAATCAGCCCCAGCATTTT	CASSLGGINQPQHF
.	.	12	TRBJ2-1	TRBV7-9	TGTGCCAGCAGCCCGCGAACCAATGAGCAGTTCTTC	CASSPRTNEQFF
.	.	12	TRBJ1-5	TRBV25-1	TGTGCCAGCAGTGAACGCAATCAGCCCCAGCATTTT	CASSERNQPQHF
.	.	14	TRBJ1-4	TRBV6-6	TGTGCCAGCAGTTCATCGGGGGTGGATGAAAAACTGTTTTTT	CASSSSGVDEKLFF
.	TRBD2	15	TRBJ2-2	TRBV19	TGTGCCAGTACACAAGGACTAGCGGGAGCCGGGGAGCTGTTTTTT	CASTQGLAGAGELFF
.	TRBD1	14	TRBJ1-2	TRBV19	TGTGCCAGTAGCTACGGACAGGGGGCGTGGGGCTACACCTTC	CASSYGQGAWGYTF
.	.	13	TRBJ1-1	TRBV7-3	TGTGCCAGCAGCTGGACAGAGAACACTGAAGCTTTCTTT	CASSWTENTEAFF
.	.	13	TRBJ1-5	TRBV19	TGTGCCAGTACCGACCGGGACAATCAGCCCCAGCATTTT	CASTDRDNQPQHF
.	.	15	TRBJ2-1	TRBV5-1	TGCGCCAGCAGCTTGATAGGGGCACACTACAATGAGCAGTTCTTC	CASSLIGAHYNEQFF
.	.	13	TRBJ2-7	TRBV14	TGTGCCAGCAGCCAATTTACCGACTTCGAGCAGTACTTC	CASSQFTDFEQYF
.	.	18	TRBJ1-5	TRBV27	TGTGCCAGCAGTTTATCGATTGGCAGGGGTGAGGGCAATCAGCCCCAGCATTTT	CASSLSIGRGEGNQPQHF
.	.	14	TRBJ2-1	TRBV5-5	TGTGCCAGCAGCTTGGGTCTTTCCTACAATGAGCAGTTCTTC	CASSLGLSYNEQFF
.	.	14	TRBJ2-7	TRBV6-7	TGTGCCAGCAGTTACCAGTTTCGCGGGGCTGGGCAGTACTTC	CASSYQFRGAGQYF
.	TRBD1	11	TRBJ2-7	TRBV30	TGTGCCTGGAGTGTAGGACAGGGGTGGTACTTC	CAWSVGQGWYF
few	.	14	TRBJ1-2	TRBV5-4	TGTGCCAGCAGCTCCGGGACGGCTAACTATGGCTACACCTTC	CASSSGTANYGYTF
.	.	14	TRBJ1-5	TRBV7-2	TGTGCCAGCAGCTTACACTATAGCAATCAGCCCCAGCATTTT	CASSLHYSNQPQHF
.	TRBD1	14	TRBJ1-1	TRBV10-3	TGTGCCATCAGTCCCGGGACAGCCGCCTCCGAAGCTTTCTTT	CAISPGTAASEAFF
.	TRBD2	15	TRBJ2-5	TRBV4-3	TGCGCCAGCAGCCAGACAATGGGGAGGGAGGAGACCCAGTACTTC	CASSQTMGREETQYF
.	TRBD2	17	TRBJ2-3	TRBV12-5	TGTGCTAGTGGCTCCGGAGCGGGTAGCGGGGGGGCTTATACGCAGTATTTT	CASGSGAGSGGAYTQYF
.	TRBD1	16	TRBJ1-2	TRBV4-1	TGCGCCAGCAGCCAAGATGGAGAGGGGGCCGACTATGGCTACACCTTC	CASSQDGEGADYGYTF
.	TRBD2	16	TRBJ2-7	TRBV6-4	TGTGCCAGCAGACCTAGACTAGCGGGGGGGCCCTACGAGCAGTACTTC	CASRPRLAGGPYEQYF
.	.	12	TRBJ1-1	TRBV12-3/TRBV12-4	TGTGCCAGCAGTTTAGGGCTTACTGAAGCTTTCTTT	CASSLGLTEAFF
.	.	13	TRBJ1-5	TRBV13	TGTGCCAGCAGCTCCGGTTCGGGTCAGCCCCAGCATTTT	CASSSGSGQPQHF
.	.	12	TRBJ1-4	TRBV19	TGTGCCAGTAGTATCGACAGGTTAAAACTGTTTTTT	CASSIDRLKLFF
.	.	11	TRBJ1-2	TRBV3-1/TRBV3-2	TGTGCCAGCAGTCCAGGGCGCGGCTACACCTTC	CASSPGRGYTF
.	TRBD2	13	TRBJ2-1	TRBV19	TGTGCCAGTGCACTAGCGTCCTACAATGAGCAGTTCTTC	CASALASYNEQFF
.	.	12	TRBJ2-7	TRBV19	TGTGCCAGTAGTATAGCGGGGTACGAGCAGTACTTC	CASSIAGYEQYF
once	.	19	TRBJ1-6	TRBV27	TGTGCCAGCAGTCCCAAGAAGAAGAGGGGAATATCTCATAATTCACCCCTCCACTTT	CASSPKKKRGISHNSPLHF
.	.	11	TRBJ1-1	TRBV19	TGTGCCAGTAGTACGGGCACTGAAGCTTTCTTT	CASSTGTEAFF